A single sample gave rise to the 19 T cell receptor beta chains below, sequenced in a study of response to subunit inactivated influenza vaccine (dated by TCRdb to 2016 to 2019). The library was produced with RT-PCR. Data came from an Illumina HiSeq 2500. TCRdb itself trimmed the public reads at Q25 with fastp, ran MiXCR and retained productive beta chains. Rows are combined by CDR3 protein, so each entry shows the most common genes and DNA. Present in this sample are roughly 700,000 distinct CDR3 sequences, roughly 14% of which were seen just once. The leading ten clones occupy 5.5% to 7% of the sample. Specimen: PBMCs from blood, collected about 14 days before vaccination. These receptors originate from a man over 45 who received an inactivated influenza vaccine. Donor details come from another sample of the same person, matched by shared clones.

This clonotype was recorded at least ten times. This chain links TRBV24-1 with TRBJ1-5; D perhaps matches TRBD1 (5 bases). Trimming removed 0 bases at V and 0 bases at J, with 20 bases between. This CDR3 has 20 residues. Germline CDR1 reads KGHDR; CDR2 reads SFDVKD. The CDR3 coding sequence is TGTGCCACCAGTGATTTGCTCAGGGATCCTACCGGAATTAGCAATCAGCCCCAGCATTTT. It is translated as CATSDLLRDPTGISNQPQHF.

Worth noting for this clonotype: Germline is not matched at one junction end, which may reflect a read error. The V call is TRBV27, the J call TRBJ2-2, with D possibly TRBD1 on 6 matching bases. The CDR3 spans 14 residues. Germline CDR1 is MNHEY and CDR2 is SMNVEV (reference sequence). In nucleotides, the CDR3 is TGTGCCAGCAGGACGGGACAACACACCGCGGAGCTGTTTTTT. It encodes CASRTGQHTAELFF.

This clonotype came up a few times. J is TRBJ1-2 and V is TRBV28, with TRBD1 matching over 8 bases. The V gene's germline CDR1 is MDHEN and CDR2 SYDVKM. V gave up 3 bases and J gave up 2 bases; unmatched junction bases: 5. CDR3 length: 15 residues. The CDR3 region has the DNA TGTGCCAGCAGTTTCCCTCAGGGGGCCAACTATGGCTACACCTTC. Protein sequence: CASSFPQGANYGYTF.

The J gene is TRBJ1-4, the V gene TRBV7-9; a possible D gene is TRBD1 (5 bases). Trimming cost V 5 bases and J 4 bases, with 14 bases left between them. The CDR3 consists of 15 residues. Per germline, CDR1 SEHNR and CDR2 FQNEAQ (reference sequence). The CDR3 DNA reads TGTGCCAGCAGCATTGGGACGGCGAGTAATGAAAAACTGTTTTTT. Translating gives CASSIGTASNEKLFF. The whole variable domain, remainder taken from reference TRBV7-9 and TRBJ1-4, is DTGVSQNPRHKITKRGQNVTFRCDPISEHNRLYWYRQTLGQGPEFLTYFQNEAQLEKSRLLSDRFSAERPKGSFSTLEIQRTEQGDSAMYLCASSIGTASNEKLFFGSGTQLSVL.

This clonotype was observed many times. The chain links TRBV4-2 to TRBJ1-3; TRBD1 agrees at 10 bases. This CDR3 has 16 residues. Germline V gives CDR1 LGHNA, CDR2 YNFKEQ. V shed 4 bases, J shed 1 base, and the junction held 4 bases outside the gene matches. For the CDR3, the DNA is TGTGCCAGCAGCCCGGGACAGGGGAGTTCTGGAAACACCATATATTTT. Protein product: CASSPGQGSSGNTIYF.

This clonotype was seen ten or more times. V and J are TRBV4-3 and TRBJ2-5, with a weak D call TRBD2 (5 bases). The CDR3 is made up of 13 amino acids. Germline loops: CDR1 LGHNA, CDR2 YSLEER. V gave up 1 base and J gave up 5 bases, with 8 bases separating them. As DNA, the CDR3 is TGCGCCAGCAGCCAAGGAAGGAGGGAGACCCAGTACTTC. Residues: CASSQGRRETQYF.

Notes on this clonotype: This may stem from a read error, because a much larger clone lies one nucleotide away. This rearrangement joins TRBV6-2 or TRBV6-3 to TRBJ2-3, with 7 positions matching TRBD1. The V gene's germline CDR1 is MNHEY and CDR2 SVGEGT. The CDR3 sequence is 19 residues long. V lost 2 bases and J lost 3; bases outside the gene matches: 17. Here the CDR3 DNA reads TGTGCCAGCAGTTACAACCGCGACAGGGTATCCCAAAGGACAGATACGCAGTATTTT. Protein: CASSYNRDRVSQRTDTQYF.

This chain connects TRBV5-1 to TRBJ1-6; TRBD1 matches at 8 bases. Unmatched junction bases numbered 14, after V lost 4 bases and J lost 11 bases. The CDR3 has 16 amino acids. Germline V gene sequence: CDR1 SGHRS, CDR2 YFSETQ. The CDR3 spells CASSVDRATGGAPLHF. CDR3 nucleotides: TGCGCCAGCAGCGTGGACAGGGCCACCGGGGGAGCACCCCTCCACTTT. Using reference TRBV5-1 and TRBJ1-6 for the parts outside the CDR3, the full variable domain is KAGVTQTPRYLIKTRGQQVTLSCSPISGHRSVSWYQQTPGQGLQFLFEYFSETQRNKGNFPGRFSGRQFSNSRSEMNVSTLELGDSALYLCASSVDRATGGAPLHFGNGTRLTVT.

This chain uses TRBV12-3 or TRBV12-4 with TRBJ1-4, with D unresolved. Trimming removed 1 base from V and 8 bases from J, with 11 bases in between. This CDR3 spans 14 amino acids. The CDR3 DNA reads as TGTGCCAGCAGTTTAGAACGGGCGTGGGAAAAACTGTTTTTT. The encoded protein is CASSLERAWEKLFF.

This clonotype was counted only a few times. V and J are TRBV27 and TRBJ2-7; no firm D call. Germline V gene lookup returns CDR1 MNHEY and CDR2 SMNVEV (reference sequence). Between the trimmed V and J ends, which lost 6 bases and 2 bases, there was a span of 14 bases. The CDR3 is made up of 14 amino acids. The CDR3, as DNA: TGTGCCAGCAGGCGAGGCAGAATAGCCTACGAGCAGTACTTC. Encoded protein: CASRRGRIAYEQYF.

The chain links TRBV7-9 to TRBJ2-7; 7 nucleotides agree with TRBD2. Per the germline V gene, CDR1 is SEHNR and CDR2 is FQNEAQ (reference sequence). Trimming at V came to 4 bases and at J to 2 bases, leaving 5 bases not matched to a gene. The length of the CDR3 is 14 residues. CDR3: CASSWSGKTYEQYF. The CDR3 DNA reads as TGTGCCAGCAGCTGGAGCGGGAAAACCTACGAGCAGTACTTC.

The J gene is TRBJ1-4, the V gene TRBV12-3 or TRBV12-4; tentative D call: TRBD1 (5 bases). The V end was cut by 2 bases, the J end by 5 bases, with 12 bases between. There are 15 residues in the CDR3. CDR3 coding DNA: TGTGCCAGCAGTTTACAAAGACAGCAAAATGAAAAACTGTTTTTT. It codes for CASSLQRQQNEKLFF.

The chain links TRBV15 to TRBJ2-7; D is uncertain. V shed 3 bases and J shed 0 bases, with 15 bases lying between them. The length of the CDR3 is 16 residues. Looked up from germline, CDR1 is LNHNV and CDR2 is YYDKDF (reference sequence). The CDR3 DNA follows: TGTGCCACCAGCAGTCTCAGCACTACAACCTCCTACGAGCAGTACTTC. Residues: CATSSLSTTTSYEQYF.

This clonotype was counted only a few times. The chain carries TRBV7-9 and TRBJ2-4; a weak D match, TRBD1 (6 bases). Germline V CDR1 and CDR2: SEHNR, FQNEAQ (reference sequence). This CDR3 has 15 residues. With 5 bases removed from V and 3 bases from J, the gap between germline ends came to 14 bases. CDR3 residues: CASSPTGTGKNIQYF. The DNA for the CDR3 is TGTGCCAGCAGCCCGACAGGTACGGGCAAAAACATTCAGTACTTC.

A few counts support this clonotype. The chain recombines TRBV29-1 with TRBJ2-1; 14 bases map to TRBD2. The length of the CDR3 is 15 residues. The trim removed 3 bases at V and 4 bases at J, leaving 2 bases unmatched. Germline values: CDR1 SQVTM, CDR2 ANQGSEA. The CDR3: CSVEGLAGEYNEQFF. The CDR3 DNA sequence: TGCAGCGTTGAGGGACTAGCGGGAGAATACAATGAGCAGTTCTTC.

The chain recombines TRBV4-1 with TRBJ2-3; tentatively, D is TRBD2 (6 bases). Germline assignment: CDR1 MGHRA and CDR2 YSYEKL. The V end lost 3 bases, the J end lost 8 bases, and 24 bases lay between the germline ends. The length of the CDR3 is 17 residues. The CDR3 sequence is CASSHPLGGPLWVTQYF. CDR3 nucleotide sequence: TGCGCCAGCAGCCACCCACTAGGAGGGCCCCTGTGGGTTACGCAGTATTTT.

As for this clonotype: Its ends do not fully match the called genes, so a read error is possible. J is TRBJ2-1 and V is TRBV28; TRBD2 agrees at 11 bases. The CDR3 is made up of 16 amino acids. Germline-derived CDR1 and CDR2 are MDHEN and SYDVKM. The CDR3 region is CASSFLAGGNRDEQCF. The CDR3 DNA is TGTGCCAGCAGTTTTCTAGCGGGAGGAAATAGGGATGAGCAGTGCTTC.

Many counts were recorded for this clonotype. The rearrangement links TRBV27 to TRBJ1-1; TRBD1 matches 10 bases. Germline trimming cut 5 bases from V and 0 bases from J; bases unmatched to any gene: 3. The CDR3 has 15 residues. Per the germline V gene, CDR1 is MNHEY and CDR2 is SMNVEV (reference sequence). In DNA, the CDR3 is TGTGCCAGCAGTACTGACAGGGGGCTGAACACTGAAGCTTTCTTT. It specifies CASSTDRGLNTEAFF.

The V gene is TRBV12-3 or TRBV12-4, the J gene TRBJ1-5; TRBD1 might be the D (5 bases). V was shortened by 3 bases and J by 6 bases, with 12 bases between the two germline ends. The CDR3 runs 14 residues. In nucleotides, the CDR3 is TGTGCCAGCAGTTTTAAGGGGCAAATTCAGCCCCAGCATTTT. Its translation is CASSFKGQIQPQHF.